One T cell receptor beta chain is described in this entry. The antigen remains undetermined. Each PCR replicate from the sorted subsets contained around 0.2 ug DNA, which is some 30,000 T cell genomes. Some clones are missing from TCRdb's copy, which holds only in-frame ones; the method was immunoSEQ multiplex PCR. The data show around 2,000,000 clones, approximately 94% seen once. Terminally differentiated effector memory CD45RA+ cells were left out of the naive CD8 fraction, which was CD45RO-negative and positively selected for CCR7. The CDR3 is made up of 15 amino acids. Germline V gene lookup returns CDR1 SGHVS and CDR2 FQNEAQ. Germline trimming cut 5 bases from V and 5 bases from J; bases unmatched to any gene: 9. The data were taken from a study of shared clonotypes between healthy human individuals. Study-wide background: Three plates were used per donor for CD4 naive, three for CD4 memory, two for CD8 naive and one for CD8 memory. Notes on the study in general: In having few donors, the study represented limited genetic and exposure-history diversity. Sharing across four donors was highest in naive CD4 (around 5%) and lowest in memory CD8 (about 0.4%).

This receptor was obtained from a man aged 18 to 35 in good health. The sequencing sample was made of naive CD8+ T cells sorted from blood. The V and J genes are TRBV7-8 and TRBJ2-1; 7 bases agree with TRBD1. CDR3: CASSLNTGVHNEQFF. The CDR3 DNA is TGTGCCAGCAGCCTCAACACAGGGGTCCACAATGAGCAGTTCTTC.